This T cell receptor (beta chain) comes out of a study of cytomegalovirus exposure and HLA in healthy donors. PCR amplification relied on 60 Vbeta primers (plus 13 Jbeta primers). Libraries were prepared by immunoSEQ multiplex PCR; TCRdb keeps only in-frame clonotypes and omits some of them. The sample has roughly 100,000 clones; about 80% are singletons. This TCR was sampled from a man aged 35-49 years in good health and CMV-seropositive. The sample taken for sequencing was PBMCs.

CDR3: CATMRGGLREQYF. CDR3 DNA: TGTGCCACCATGAGAGGGGGTTTACGCGAGCAGTACTTC. V usage is TRBV6-5 and J usage is TRBJ2-7, with D possibly TRBD1 on 6 matching bases. The germline CDR1 and CDR2 sequences are MNHEY and SVGAGI. The CDR3 consists of 13 residues. V lost 10 bases and J 6 bases, leaving 19 bases between the germline ends.